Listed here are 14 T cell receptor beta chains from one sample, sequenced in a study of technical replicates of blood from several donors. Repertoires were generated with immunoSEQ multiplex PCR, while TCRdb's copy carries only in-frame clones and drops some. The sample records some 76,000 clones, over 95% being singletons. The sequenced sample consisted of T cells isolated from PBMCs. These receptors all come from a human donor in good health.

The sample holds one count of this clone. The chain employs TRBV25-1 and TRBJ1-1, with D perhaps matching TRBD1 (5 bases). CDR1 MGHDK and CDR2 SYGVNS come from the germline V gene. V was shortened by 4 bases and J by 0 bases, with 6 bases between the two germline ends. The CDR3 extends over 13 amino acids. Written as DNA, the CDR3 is TGTGCCAGCAGTGTGACAGTGAACACTGAAGCTTTCTTT. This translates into CASSVTVNTEAFF. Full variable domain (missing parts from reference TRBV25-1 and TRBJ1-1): EADIYQTPRYLVIGTGKKITLECSQTMGHDKMYWYQQDPGMELHLIHYSYGVNSTEKGDLSSESTVSRIRTEHFPLTLESARPSHTSQYLCASSVTVNTEAFFGQGTRLTVV.

The CDR3 protein is CASSLGLAGSTDEQFF. CDR3 in DNA: TGTGCCAGCAGCTTAGGACTAGCGGGATCTACGGATGAGCAGTTCTTC. The chain combines TRBV5-4 with TRBJ2-1; 12 bases are shared with TRBD2. The CDR3 spans 16 residues. The V gene end was trimmed by 2 bases and the J gene end by 8 bases; junction bases not matched to a gene: 8. The germline V gene has CDR1 SGHNT and CDR2 YYREEE (reference sequence).

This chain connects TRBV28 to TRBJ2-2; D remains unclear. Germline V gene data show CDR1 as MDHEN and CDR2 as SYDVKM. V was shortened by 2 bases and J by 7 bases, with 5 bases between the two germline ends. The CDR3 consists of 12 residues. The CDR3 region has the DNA TGTGCCAGCAGTTTAGGCCTCGGGGAGCTGTTTTTT. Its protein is CASSLGLGELFF.

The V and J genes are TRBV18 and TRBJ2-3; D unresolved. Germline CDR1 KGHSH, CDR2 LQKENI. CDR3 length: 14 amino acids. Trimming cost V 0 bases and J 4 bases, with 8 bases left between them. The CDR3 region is CASSPPSFPDTQYF. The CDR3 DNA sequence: TGTGCCAGCTCACCACCCTCTTTCCCAGATACGCAGTATTTT.

CDR3 in amino acids: CASSQWTGTEAFF. The CDR3 DNA reads as TGTGCCAGCAGCCAGTGGACAGGGACTGAAGCTTTCTTT. This sequence joins TRBV7-8 and TRBJ1-1, with 8 bases fitting TRBD1. Germline V gene lookup returns CDR1 SGHVS and CDR2 FQNEAQ. The CDR3 extends over 13 amino acids. Trimming took 5 bases from V and 5 from J; bases not matched to a gene: 4. The full variable domain, with the rest looked up from reference TRBV7-8 and TRBJ1-1, is GAGVSQSPRYKVAKRGQDVALRCDPISGHVSLFWYQQALGQGPEFLTYFQNEAQLDKSGLPSDRFFAERPEGSVSTLKIQRTQQEDSAVYLCASSQWTGTEAFFGQGTRLTVV.

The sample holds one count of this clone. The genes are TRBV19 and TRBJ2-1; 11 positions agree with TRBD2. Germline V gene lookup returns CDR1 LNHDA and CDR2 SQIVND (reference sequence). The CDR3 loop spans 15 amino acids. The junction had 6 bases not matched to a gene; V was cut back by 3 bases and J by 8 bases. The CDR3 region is CASSITSGSSDEQFF. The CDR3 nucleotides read TGTGCCAGTAGTATCACTAGCGGGAGTAGCGATGAGCAGTTCTTC.

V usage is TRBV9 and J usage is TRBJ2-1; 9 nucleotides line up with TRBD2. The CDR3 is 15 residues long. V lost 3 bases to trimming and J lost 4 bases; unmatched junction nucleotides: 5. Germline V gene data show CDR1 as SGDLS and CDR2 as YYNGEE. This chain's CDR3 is CASSAPGLAYNEQFF. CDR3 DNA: TGTGCCAGCAGCGCCCCGGGACTAGCATACAATGAGCAGTTCTTC.

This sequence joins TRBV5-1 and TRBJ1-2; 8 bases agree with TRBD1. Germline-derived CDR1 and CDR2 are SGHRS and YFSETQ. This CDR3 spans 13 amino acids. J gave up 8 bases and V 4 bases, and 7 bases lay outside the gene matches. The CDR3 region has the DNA TGCGCCAGCAGCCTTACGGACAGGGACGGCTACACCTTC. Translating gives CASSLTDRDGYTF.

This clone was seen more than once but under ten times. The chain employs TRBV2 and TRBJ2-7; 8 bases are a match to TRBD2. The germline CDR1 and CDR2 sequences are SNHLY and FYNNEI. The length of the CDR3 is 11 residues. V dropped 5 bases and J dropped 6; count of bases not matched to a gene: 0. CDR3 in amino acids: CASSSGSEQYF. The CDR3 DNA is TGTGCCAGCAGTAGCGGGAGCGAGCAGTACTTC.

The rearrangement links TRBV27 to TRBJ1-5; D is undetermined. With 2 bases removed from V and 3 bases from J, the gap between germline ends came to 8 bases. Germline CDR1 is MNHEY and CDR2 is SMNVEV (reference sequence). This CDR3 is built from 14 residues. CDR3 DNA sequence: TGTGCCAGCAGTTTAGGGCACATCAATCAGCCCCAGCATTTT. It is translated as CASSLGHINQPQHF.

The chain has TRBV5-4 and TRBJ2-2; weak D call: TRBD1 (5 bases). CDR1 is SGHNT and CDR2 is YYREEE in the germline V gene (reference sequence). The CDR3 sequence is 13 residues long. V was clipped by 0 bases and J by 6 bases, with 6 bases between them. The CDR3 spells CASSLGGSGELFF. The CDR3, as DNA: TGTGCCAGCAGCTTGGGGGGCTCCGGGGAGCTGTTTTTT.

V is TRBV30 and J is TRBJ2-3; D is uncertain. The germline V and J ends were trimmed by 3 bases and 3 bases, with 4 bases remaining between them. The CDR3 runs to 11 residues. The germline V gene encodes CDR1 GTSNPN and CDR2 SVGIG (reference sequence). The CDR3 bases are TGTGCCTGGAGCCGGACAGATACGCAGTATTTT. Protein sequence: CAWSRTDTQYF.

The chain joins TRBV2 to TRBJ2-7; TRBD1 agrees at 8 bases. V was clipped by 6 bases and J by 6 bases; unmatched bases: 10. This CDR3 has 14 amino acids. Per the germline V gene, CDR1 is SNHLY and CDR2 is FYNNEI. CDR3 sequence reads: CASSPDRGRREQYF. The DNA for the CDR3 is TGTGCCAGCAGCCCAGACAGGGGTCGGCGCGAGCAGTACTTC.

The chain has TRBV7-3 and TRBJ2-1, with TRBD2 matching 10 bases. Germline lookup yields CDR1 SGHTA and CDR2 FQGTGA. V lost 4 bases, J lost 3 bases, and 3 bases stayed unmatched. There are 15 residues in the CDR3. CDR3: CASSSSGGLYNEQFF. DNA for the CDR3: TGTGCCAGCAGCTCTAGCGGGGGCCTCTACAATGAGCAGTTCTTC.